This T cell receptor (beta chain) was sequenced during a study of blood T cell repertoires in COVID-19. Study information: Sites across the United States, Italy and Spain contributed samples from acute and convalescent COVID-19. The analysed material was cDNA or gDNA that came from T cells, B-cell-depleted T cells, or PBMCs.

As handled by the study authors: Nucleated cell number was recorded as an estimate derived from reference gene primer amplification. Profiling relied on immunoSEQ multiplex PCR, and the TCRdb table lists in-frame clones only, not all of them. V, J and clone size reflect that table, while D and trimming were determined from the DNA. This table holds about 97,000 clones, approximately 87% found once. This CDR3 is built from 13 residues. V lost 5 bases and J lost 4, with 11 bases in between. The germline V gene encodes CDR1 MDHEN and CDR2 SYDVKM. The chain couples TRBV28 to TRBJ1-2; unclear D gene. The source material was peripheral blood. This clonotype was sampled from a human donor in a cohort sampled during active COVID-19. In nucleotides, the CDR3 is TGTGCCAGCAGTCTAACCGGGTCCTATGGCTACACCTTC. As protein: CASSLTGSYGYTF.